The clone carrying this TCR beta chain has only one observation. At one end, the junction sequence differs from germline, possibly due to a read error. This specimen belongs to a study of tumor-infiltrating lymphocytes in primary liver carcinoma. About the study: Samples had roughly 3.5 to 7.13 million productive TCRbeta reads, comparable between tissue types.

For each extraction, RNA and DNA were obtained together from 20-30 mg of unsorted bulk tissue. Total RNA (around 500 ng) served as template for TCR beta cDNA synthesis primed by a constant-region primer. Three nested multiplex PCR rounds, a slightly modified ARM-PCR, produced the libraries for TCR beta. Primers for the first two PCR rounds were TRBV1-TRBV30 forward primers and a C-beta reverse primer (around 11 cycles per round). One entry per CDR3 protein, called by TCRdb with MiXCR from the multiplex PCR reads. The top ten hold about a sixth of the sample, which has approximately 190,000 distinct CDR3 sequences, around 81% seen once. In germline, CDR1 is LGHNA, CDR2 YSLEER. The CDR3 covers 14 residues.

The specimen was tumor tissue from primary liver carcinoma. The chain joins TRBV4-3 to TRBJ2-1; 7 nucleotides match TRBD2. This clonotype was sampled from a man between 40 and 49 years old with primary liver carcinoma and hepatitis B virus infection. CDR3 coding DNA: TGCGCCAGCAACCAAGGGACTAATTTCGACGAGCAGTTCTTC. This gives the protein CASNQGTNFDEQFF.